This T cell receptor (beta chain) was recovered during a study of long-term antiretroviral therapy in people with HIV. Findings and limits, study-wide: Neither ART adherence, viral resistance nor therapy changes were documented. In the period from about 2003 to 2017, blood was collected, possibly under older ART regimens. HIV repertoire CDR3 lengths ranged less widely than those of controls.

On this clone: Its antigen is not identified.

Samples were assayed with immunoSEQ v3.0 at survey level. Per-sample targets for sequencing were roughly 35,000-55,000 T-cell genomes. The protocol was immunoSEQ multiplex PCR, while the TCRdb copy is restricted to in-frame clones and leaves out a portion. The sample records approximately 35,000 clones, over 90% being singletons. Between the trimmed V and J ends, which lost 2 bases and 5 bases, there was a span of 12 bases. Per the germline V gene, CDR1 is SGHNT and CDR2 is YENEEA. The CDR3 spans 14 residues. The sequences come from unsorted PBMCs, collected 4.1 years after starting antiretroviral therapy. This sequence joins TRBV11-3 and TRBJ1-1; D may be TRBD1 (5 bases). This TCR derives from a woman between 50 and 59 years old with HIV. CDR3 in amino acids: CASSLRASGTEAFF. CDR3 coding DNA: TGTGCCAGCAGCTTAAGAGCCTCAGGGACTGAAGCTTTCTTT.